The rows below give T cell receptor beta chains drawn from one sample of a study of T cell changes during pregnancy in multiple sclerosis. Profiled with immunoSEQ multiplex PCR; TCRdb holds only in-frame clones, not every one. The sample shows roughly 30,000 clones, approximately 81% of them seen only once. Sample: CD8+ T cells from peripheral blood mononuclear cells, taken after pregnancy. These receptors originate from a female donor with multiple sclerosis, enrolled in a pregnancy study. Each CDR3 is given with its conserved first and last residue. The D gene is left open where the match is weak. Where a row states a size, it is once, few, many or the class of an expanded clone; other rows omit it.

NA	TRBV6-5	TRBD1	TRBJ1-3	CASQGADSGNTIYF	TGTGCCAGCCAGGGGGCCGATTCCGGAAACACCATATATTTT
NA	TRBV7-2	NA	TRBJ1-2	CASSLVQDWALYGYTF	TGTGCCAGCAGCTTAGTCCAGGATTGGGCTCTCTATGGCTACACCTTC
NA	TRBV2	TRBD1	TRBJ1-4	CASSDLQGATNEKLFF	TGTGCCAGCAGTGACCTACAGGGGGCAACTAATGAAAAACTGTTTTTT
NA	TRBV11-2	NA	TRBJ2-5	CASSLGGLETQYF	TGTGCCAGCAGCTTGGGTGGGCTAGAGACCCAGTACTTC
NA	TRBV27	TRBD1	TRBJ2-6	CASSTYRGKRSGANVLTF	TGTGCCAGCAGTACCTACAGGGGGAAGAGGTCTGGGGCCAACGTCCTGACTTTC
NA	TRBV6-5	TRBD2	TRBJ2-3	CASRPGLAFTDTQYF	TGTGCCAGCAGACCGGGACTAGCCTTCACAGATACGCAGTATTTT
NA	TRBV19	NA	TRBJ1-1	CASKRGVNTEAFF	TGTGCCAGTAAGCGGGGGGTGAACACTGAAGCTTTCTTT
once	TRBV12-5	NA	TRBJ1-5	CASGWTEYSNQPQHF	TGTGCTAGTGGTTGGACAGAGTATAGCAATCAGCCCCAGCATTTT
NA	TRBV19	NA	TRBJ1-2	CASSGSGAYGYTF	TGTGCCAGTAGTGGGAGCGGAGCCTATGGCTACACCTTC
NA	TRBV7-8	NA	TRBJ1-2	CASSSTAYYGYTF	TGTGCCAGCAGCTCAACAGCCTACTATGGCTACACCTTC
once	TRBV7-8	TRBD2	TRBJ2-3	CASSLGLAGPDTQYF	TGTGCCAGCAGCCTGGGGCTAGCGGGGCCGGATACGCAGTATTTT
NA	TRBV5-1	TRBD1	TRBJ1-1	CASSKGQGAATEAFF	TGCGCCAGCAGCAAGGGACAGGGGGCGGCCACTGAAGCTTTCTTT
NA	TRBV7-8	NA	TRBJ1-1	CASSVGGEGTEAFF	TGTGCCAGCAGCGTCGGGGGGGAGGGGACTGAAGCTTTCTTT
NA	TRBV4-1	TRBD2	TRBJ2-7	CASSQRLAGGAYEQYF	TGCGCCAGCAGCCAGCGACTAGCGGGGGGGGCCTACGAGCAGTACTTC
NA	TRBV4-1	TRBD1	TRBJ1-1	CASSLLTGGRTEAFF	TGCGCCAGCAGCCTACTGACAGGGGGCAGAACTGAAGCTTTCTTT
NA	TRBV18	NA	TRBJ2-1	CASSGSYEQFF	TGTGCCAGCTCGGGTAGCTATGAGCAGTTCTTC
NA	TRBV7-9	NA	TRBJ2-1	CASSLAQDKYNEQFF	TGTGCCAGCAGCTTAGCCCAGGACAAATACAATGAGCAGTTCTTC
NA	TRBV5-4	NA	TRBJ1-4	CASSSVGDTNLEKLFF	TGTGCCAGCAGCTCCGTCGGGGACACAAACCTTGAAAAACTGTTTTTT
NA	TRBV18	TRBD1	TRBJ1-1	CASSPTDRGLRGTEAFF	TGTGCCAGCTCGCCCACGGACAGGGGGCTTAGGGGCACTGAAGCTTTCTTT
NA	TRBV2	TRBD1	TRBJ2-7	CASSDRVYEQYF	TGTGCCAGCAGCGACAGGGTTTACGAGCAGTACTTC
NA	TRBV5-6	NA	TRBJ1-1	CASSLGGNTEAFF	TGTGCCAGCAGCTTGGGCGGGAACACTGAAGCTTTCTTT
NA	TRBV6-6	NA	TRBJ2-1	CASSYARDSYNEQFF	TGTGCCAGCAGTTACGCGCGGGACTCCTACAATGAGCAGTTCTTC
NA	TRBV4-1	NA	TRBJ1-6	CASSQDVRNSPLHF	TGCGCCAGCAGCCAAGATGTGAGGAATTCACCCCTCCACTTT
few	TRBV4-1	NA	TRBJ2-7	CASAVGPIDSYEQYF	TGCGCCAGCGCCGTCGGTCCTATCGACTCCTACGAGCAGTACTTC
few	TRBV30	NA	TRBJ1-6	CAWSYVGRGSPLHF	TGTGCCTGGTCTTATGTGGGTCGAGGTTCACCCCTCCACTTT
NA	TRBV29-1	NA	TRBJ2-6	CSVGGTDSSSGANVLTF	TGCAGCGTTGGGGGGACTGACAGCAGCTCTGGGGCCAACGTCCTGACTTTC
medium-sized	TRBV27	NA	TRBJ1-2	CASHLLQGTF	TGTGCCAGCCACCTTCTACAGGGAACCTTC
NA	TRBV20-1	TRBD1	TRBJ1-2	CSAGQVDGYTF	TGCAGTGCTGGACAGGTCGATGGCTACACCTTC